This T cell receptor beta chain was recovered during a study of regulatory T cells in long-lasting Graves disease. Building of the TCR beta libraries involved iRepertoire HTBI primers and Arm-PCR of CDR3 regions. TCRdb re-called the multiplex PCR reads with MiXCR, one entry per CDR3 protein. The sample includes around 460,000 distinct CDR3 sequences, approximately 23% of them seen just once. Time point given: persistent/refractory GD, antithyroid drugs over 5 years with positive TRAb. TCR sequences were obtained from RNA taken from PBMCs. The CDR3 is 15 amino acids. The germline gives CDR1 SGHAT, CDR2 FQNNGV. The ends were cut back, 5 bases at V and 1 base at J, with 15 bases in the middle.

The receptor comes from a female donor with Graves disease. The J gene is TRBJ2-7, the V gene TRBV11-2; D is possibly TRBD1 (6 bases). Sequencing was performed on peripheral blood mononuclear cells (PBMCs), taken when the disease was refractory, from a patient treated with antithyroid drugs. The CDR3: CASSPQPTGSYEQYF. DNA for the CDR3: TGTGCCAGCAGCCCCCAACCGACAGGTTCCTACGAGCAGTACTTC.